This TCR beta chain was observed in a study of long-term antiretroviral therapy in people with HIV (dated by TCRdb to between 2021 and 2024). Broadly, across the study: Collection of the earliest samples took place about a decade ahead of the 2015 WHO recommendation for immediate ART, at a time when ART was typically delayed until CD4 counts fell. No cross-contamination during QIAcube processing was seen in test extractions of a monoclonal T-cell line run alongside 33 polyclonal samples. From some 28 adults with confirmed HIV infection, the cohort provided 192 cryopreserved PBMC samples, gathered serially across a mean of about 6 years (range 1-12). Of the roughly 30 participants with HIV, about twelve were female. Whether ART initiation and durable HIV suppression were associated with changes in peripheral blood TRB repertoire composition and diversity was tested in a retrospective serial study.

Only one count was recorded for this clone. The antigen it recognizes is unknown. Base qualities are not at hand, and no much larger clone is one base apart. Sequencing of the TRB variable region was done with the immunoSEQ hsTCRB v3.0 assay at survey level resolution. A depth of about 40,000-50,000 T-cell genomes per sample was targeted for TRB sequencing. Pooled TRB libraries were sequenced on an Illumina MiSeq with a v3 150-cycle kit. On the study's bioinformatics: Repertoire analysis ran in R within a reproducible Nextflow workflow covering QC, data transformation and analysis. LymphoSeq2, an R package for AIRR-Seq data exploration, was used to implement custom analyses. A handful of samples yielding fewer than 5000 total TRB sequences were excluded, leaving around 200 analyzed HIV repertoires. Among the 188 retained HIV repertoires, 59 were collected before ART initiation and around 130 were collected after ART initiation. Repertoires were downsampled to 5000 TRB nucleotide sequences, and summary statistics were averaged over 100 downsampling iterations. The analysis kept only TRB sequences whose CDR3 regions were at least seven amino acids long. Diversity was measured with a Shannon entropy-derived clonality score and the Gini coefficient. In the repertoire networks, any two of the top 5000 CDR3 amino acid sequences were linked whenever the two sequences differed by an edit distance of one. GLIPH2 predicted antigen specificity groups and MHC restriction for TRB CDR3 amino acid sequences. CDR3 amino acid sequences were matched against VDJdb and McPAS-TCR to flag known CMV, EBV, HIV or tissue antigen associations. Pre-ART, post-ART and control groups were compared with Wilcoxon signed-rank tests and Holm-Bonferroni correction. Here the immuneACCESS table is served through TCRdb, limited to in-frame sequences with V and J called. Missing clones are a known gap in these copies; in checked studies unresolved V genes cover under half, and the rest lacks a known reason. Clone size and V and J calls were adopted from that table, with D and trimming inferred from the DNA. This sample comprises 15,000 to 20,000 clones, around 78% of them detected only once. 6.9% of the sample is held by the ten biggest clonotypes.

What the authors observed across the whole study: Unsorted PBMC were profiled instead of sorted CD4+ and CD8+ T cells because pre-ART samples had limited cell numbers. A significant increase in TRB diversity was found to be associated with ART initiation, although TRB diversity was observed to remain significantly below that of transplant donor controls even after long-term ART. The repertoire was dominated across all time points by expanded TRB clones identified before ART initiation, although this dominance was seen to fluctuate and to decrease in many PLHIV after ART. Compared with controls, HIV repertoires had narrower CDR3 length ranges, and the network structure pointed to an antigen-experienced repertoire that shifted only slightly toward naive after ART. The samples were dated from the mid-2000s to the late 2010s, and the ART regimens that were used may be less effective than current ART regimens. Inferences about post-ART repertoire changes are limited because no data were available on ART adherence, viral resistance or therapy changes. Since PBMC availability was limited, sequencing covered only the TCR beta chain, with no alpha chain pairing.

The CDR3 has 15 amino acids, counting the end cysteine and phenylalanine. Solely the CDR3 DNA is kept, with 45 bases framed from the first base. As encoded in the germline V gene, CDR1 is SGDLS while CDR2 is YYNGEE. The germline V and J ends show losses of 2 bases and 5 bases respectively, and no gene match explains 4 bases of the junction. Participants were included only if at least one PBMC sample before ART initiation and at least two post-ART samples were available. All participants with HIV were treated in the United States of America. Cryopreserved samples of 1-10 million PBMC were thawed and washed before DNA extraction. At the time of the earliest PBMC sample for each participant with HIV, ages ranged from 23 to 54 years. PBMC samples were contributed by each participant from 1-4 timepoints before ART initiation and 2-8 timepoints after ART initiation, with a median of 7 samples. For every participant, serial HIV viral load, CD4+ T-cell count, ART history and demographic data were obtained. Genomic DNA was extracted from unsorted PBMC with a Qiagen kit on a QIAcube, with processing performed in batches of 12 samples.

The chain was built from TRBV9 and TRBJ2-3; a stretch of 11 junction bases matches TRBD2. The source of this sequence is a middle-aged man with HIV. Here the sequenced sample was unsorted PBMCs, taken 2.2 years after starting antiretroviral therapy. The nucleotide sequence is TGTGCCAGCAGCGTGACTAGCGGGGTAGGAGATACGCAGTATTTT. This encodes CASSVTSGVGDTQYF.